This TCR beta chain is from a study of T cell changes during pregnancy in multiple sclerosis. The germline V gene encodes CDR1 SGHRS and CDR2 YFSETQ. V gave up 1 base and J gave up 6 bases; unmatched junction bases: 1. This CDR3 region has 14 residues. Assay used: immunoSEQ multiplex PCR; TCRdb lists only in-frame clones, some missing. The table has over 70,000 clones, approximately 94% seen once. The material was peripheral blood, obtained in the third trimester of pregnancy. The sequence was collected from a female donor with multiple sclerosis, enrolled in a pregnancy study. This sequence joins TRBV5-1 and TRBJ2-2; 9 bases fit TRBD1. The CDR3 sequence: CASSLTGGAGELFF. The CDR3 region has the DNA TGCGCCAGCAGCTTGACAGGGGGCGCCGGGGAGCTGTTTTTT.